Listed below are T cell receptor beta chains from one sample, sequenced in a study of cytomegalovirus exposure and HLA in healthy donors. Clones were sequenced by immunoSEQ multiplex PCR, and TCRdb holds only the in-frame ones, with some missing. The sample lists approximately 220,000 clones; roughly 82% were seen once. The sample consisted of PBMCs. The receptors here all came from a man aged 40-55 years in good health and CMV-seropositive. Both conserved end residues are part of each CDR3. Each record gives: CDR3 protein, CDR3 DNA, V gene, clone size, J gene, D gene. A D gene is named only where the DNA matches it firmly. The listing skips clone size in some rows; elsewhere it reads once, few, many or a size class.

cdr3_aa: CASSPASGMNEQFF
cdr3_nt: TGTGCCAGCTCGCCGGCTAGCGGAATGAATGAGCAGTTCTTC
v_call: TRBV27
clone_size: .
j_call: TRBJ2-1
d_call: TRBD2

cdr3_aa: CASSTQPGGGNQPQHF
cdr3_nt: TGTGCCAGTAGTACCCAACCCGGGGGAGGCAATCAGCCCCAGCATTTT
v_call: TRBV19
clone_size: .
j_call: TRBJ1-5
d_call: .

cdr3_aa: CASSPDRDSQYF
cdr3_nt: TGCGCCAGCAGCCCGGACAGGGATTCACAGTACTTC
v_call: TRBV5-1
clone_size: .
j_call: TRBJ2-7
d_call: TRBD1

cdr3_aa: CASSIDSSNQPQHF
cdr3_nt: TGTGCCAGCAGTATAGACAGTAGCAATCAGCCCCAGCATTTT
v_call: TRBV6-5
clone_size: .
j_call: TRBJ1-5
d_call: .

cdr3_aa: CASSAGTGNTGELFF
cdr3_nt: TGTGCCAGCAGCGCCGGGACAGGGAACACCGGGGAGCTGTTTTTT
v_call: TRBV6-4
clone_size: .
j_call: TRBJ2-2
d_call: TRBD1

cdr3_aa: CASSLGQFYEQYF
cdr3_nt: TGTGCCAGCAGTTTAGGACAGTTCTACGAGCAGTACTTC
v_call: TRBV27
clone_size: .
j_call: TRBJ2-7
d_call: .

cdr3_aa: CASSMLERSYNEQFF
cdr3_nt: TGTGCCAGTAGTATGTTAGAGCGGTCTTACAATGAGCAGTTCTTC
v_call: TRBV19
clone_size: once
j_call: TRBJ2-1
d_call: .

cdr3_aa: CASSRGTATGELFF
cdr3_nt: TGTGCCAGCAGCCGGGGGACGGCCACCGGGGAGCTGTTTTTT
v_call: TRBV11-2
clone_size: .
j_call: TRBJ2-2
d_call: .

cdr3_aa: CASSAQGGPQPQHF
cdr3_nt: TGTGCCAGCAGTGCCCAGGGCGGTCCTCAGCCCCAGCATTTT
v_call: TRBV6-5
clone_size: .
j_call: TRBJ1-5
d_call: .

cdr3_aa: CASSTAGGSKHEQFF
cdr3_nt: TGTGCCAGCTCCACAGCGGGAGGCTCAAAACATGAGCAGTTCTTC
v_call: TRBV25-1
clone_size: .
j_call: TRBJ2-1
d_call: TRBD2

cdr3_aa: CASIARQAYGYTF
cdr3_nt: TGTGCCAGCATTGCCCGACAGGCCTATGGCTACACCTTC
v_call: TRBV2
clone_size: .
j_call: TRBJ1-2
d_call: .

cdr3_aa: CASSLEGRITDTQYF
cdr3_nt: TGCGCCAGCAGCTTGGAGGGGCGGATCACAGATACGCAGTATTTT
v_call: TRBV5-1
clone_size: .
j_call: TRBJ2-3
d_call: .

cdr3_aa: CASSSATGNSGNTIYF
cdr3_nt: TGCGCCAGCAGCTCCGCTACAGGGAACTCTGGAAACACCATATATTTT
v_call: TRBV5-1
clone_size: .
j_call: TRBJ1-3
d_call: .

cdr3_aa: CASSERGGHYEQYF
cdr3_nt: TGTGCCAGCAGTGAACGCGGCGGGCACTACGAGCAGTACTTC
v_call: TRBV6-1
clone_size: .
j_call: TRBJ2-7
d_call: .

cdr3_aa: CASSLTVGLAADTQYF
cdr3_nt: TGTGCCAGCAGCTTGACGGTGGGCCTAGCGGCAGATACGCAGTATTTT
v_call: TRBV5-6
clone_size: .
j_call: TRBJ2-3
d_call: TRBD2

cdr3_aa: CASSPTRGLAGGWGYNEQFF
cdr3_nt: TGTGCCAGCAGCCCCACCCGGGGACTAGCGGGAGGATGGGGCTACAATGAGCAGTTCTTC
v_call: TRBV14
clone_size: .
j_call: TRBJ2-1
d_call: TRBD2

cdr3_aa: CATSTSGSYEQYF
cdr3_nt: TGCGCCACCTCGACTAGCGGGTCATACGAGCAGTACTTC
v_call: TRBV10-1
clone_size: .
j_call: TRBJ2-7
d_call: TRBD2

cdr3_aa: CASTVGGTQYF
cdr3_nt: TGTGCCAGCACAGTAGGGGGGACCCAGTACTTC
v_call: TRBV6-6
clone_size: .
j_call: TRBJ2-5
d_call: .

cdr3_aa: CASNLGGGPFGQETQYF
cdr3_nt: TGTGCCAGCAACTTGGGGGGGGGCCCATTTGGCCAAGAGACCCAGTACTTC
v_call: TRBV5-4
clone_size: .
j_call: TRBJ2-5
d_call: .

cdr3_aa: CASSFPPPDSPNTEAFF
cdr3_nt: TGTGCCAGTAGTTTTCCGCCCCCAGACAGCCCGAACACTGAAGCTTTCTTT
v_call: TRBV19
clone_size: .
j_call: TRBJ1-1
d_call: .

cdr3_aa: CASSLTSGSSYNEQFF
cdr3_nt: TGCGCCAGCAGCTTGACTAGCGGGAGCTCCTACAATGAGCAGTTCTTC
v_call: TRBV5-1
clone_size: .
j_call: TRBJ2-1
d_call: TRBD2

cdr3_aa: CASRTATAINTEAFF
cdr3_nt: TGTGCCAGCAGGACTGCGACAGCCATTAACACTGAAGCTTTCTTT
v_call: TRBV6-1
clone_size: few
j_call: TRBJ1-1
d_call: .

cdr3_aa: CASSVGGTEAFF
cdr3_nt: TGTGCCAGCAGCGTAGGAGGCACTGAAGCTTTCTTT
v_call: TRBV9
clone_size: .
j_call: TRBJ1-1
d_call: .

cdr3_aa: CASSSGGVGANVLTF
cdr3_nt: TGTGCCAGCAGTTCGGGGGGGGTCGGGGCCAACGTCCTGACTTTC
v_call: TRBV6-1
clone_size: few
j_call: TRBJ2-6
d_call: TRBD2

cdr3_aa: CASSLAWADQIVTQYF
cdr3_nt: TGTGCCAGCAGCTTGGCCTGGGCAGATCAGATAGTGACGCAGTATTTT
v_call: TRBV5-6
clone_size: .
j_call: TRBJ2-3
d_call: .

cdr3_aa: CASRAKSNQETQYF
cdr3_nt: TGTGCCAGCCGAGCTAAGAGCAACCAAGAGACCCAGTACTTC
v_call: TRBV19
clone_size: .
j_call: TRBJ2-5
d_call: .